This T cell receptor beta chain was captured in a study of T cells expressing NK-cell markers. Germline V lookup: CDR1 SQVTM, CDR2 ANQGSEA. This CDR3 spans 14 amino acids. TCRdb re-called the 5' RACE reads and gives one entry per CDR3 protein, without DNA. The sample has roughly 150,000 distinct CDR3 sequences, and its top ten clones hold about a fifth. The rearrangement joins TRBV29-1 to TRBJ2-3; TCRdb lists TRBD2, though no DNA is available to test this call. This clonotype was obtained from a woman between 18 and 75 years old in good health. Sequenced material: blood T cells: a sorted CD56 or NKG2C T cell subset, CD4+ or CD8+ T cells, or bulk PBMC T cells (not recorded which). This chain's CDR3 is CSVQASGGWDTQYF.